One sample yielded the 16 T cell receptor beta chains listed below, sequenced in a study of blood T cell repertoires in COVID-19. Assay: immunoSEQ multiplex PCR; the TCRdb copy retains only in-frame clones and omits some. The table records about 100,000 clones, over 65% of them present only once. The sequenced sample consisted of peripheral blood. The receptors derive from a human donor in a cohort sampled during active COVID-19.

The CDR3 region is CASSPRQGMNTEAFF. Written as DNA, the CDR3 is TGTGCCAGCAGCCCAAGACAGGGCATGAACACTGAAGCTTTCTTT. V and J are TRBV7-2 and TRBJ1-1; 7 bases are shared with TRBD1. From germline, CDR1 is SGHTA and CDR2 FQGNSA. V trimming: 5 bases; J trimming: 0 bases; junction bases outside the gene matches: 6. This CDR3 has 15 amino acids.

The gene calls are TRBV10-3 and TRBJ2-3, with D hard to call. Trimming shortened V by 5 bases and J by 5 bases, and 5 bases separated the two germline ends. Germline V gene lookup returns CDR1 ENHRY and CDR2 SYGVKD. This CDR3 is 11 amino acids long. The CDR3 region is CAISIRDTQYF. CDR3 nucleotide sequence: TGTGCCATCAGTATTAGAGATACGCAGTATTTT.

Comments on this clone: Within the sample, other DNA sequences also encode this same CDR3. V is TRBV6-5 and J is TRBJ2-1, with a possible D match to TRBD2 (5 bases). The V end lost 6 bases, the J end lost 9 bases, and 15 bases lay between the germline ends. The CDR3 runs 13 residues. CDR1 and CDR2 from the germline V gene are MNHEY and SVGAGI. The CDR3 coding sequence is TGTGCCAGCAGCCGTCCTGCTGGAGGTGAGCAGTTCTTC. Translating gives CASSRPAGGEQFF.

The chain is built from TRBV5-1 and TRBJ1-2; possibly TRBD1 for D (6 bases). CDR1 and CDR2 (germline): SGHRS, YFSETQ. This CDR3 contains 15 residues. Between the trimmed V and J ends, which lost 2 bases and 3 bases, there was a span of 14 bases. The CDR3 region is CASSLFQGHDYGYTF. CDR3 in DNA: TGCGCCAGCAGCTTATTTCAGGGACATGACTATGGCTACACCTTC.

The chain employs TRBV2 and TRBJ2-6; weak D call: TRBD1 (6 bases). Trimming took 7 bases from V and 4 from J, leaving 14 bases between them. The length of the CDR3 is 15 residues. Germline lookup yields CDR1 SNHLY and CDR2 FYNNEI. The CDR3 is CASMTGVLGANVLTF. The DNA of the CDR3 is TGTGCCAGCATGACAGGCGTTCTAGGGGCCAACGTCCTGACTTTC.

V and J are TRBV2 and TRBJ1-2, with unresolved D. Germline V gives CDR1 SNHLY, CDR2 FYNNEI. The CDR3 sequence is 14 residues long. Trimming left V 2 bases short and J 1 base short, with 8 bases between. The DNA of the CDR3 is TGTGCCAGCAGTGAACGGCGGAGTAACTATGGCTACACCTTC. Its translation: CASSERRSNYGYTF.

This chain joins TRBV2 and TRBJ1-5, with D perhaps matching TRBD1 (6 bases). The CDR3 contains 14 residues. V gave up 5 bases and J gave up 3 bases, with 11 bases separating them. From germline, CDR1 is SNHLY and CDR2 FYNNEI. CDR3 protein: CASSSTGINQPQHF. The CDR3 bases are TGTGCCAGCAGTTCAACAGGGATCAATCAGCCCCAGCATTTT.

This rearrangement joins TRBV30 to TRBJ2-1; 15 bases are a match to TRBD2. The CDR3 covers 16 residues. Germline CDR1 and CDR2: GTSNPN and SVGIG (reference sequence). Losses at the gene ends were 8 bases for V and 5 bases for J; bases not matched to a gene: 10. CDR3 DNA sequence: TGTGCCAGCGGACTAGCGGGGGGGCCTCTTAACAATGAGCAGTTCTTC. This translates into CASGLAGGPLNNEQFF.

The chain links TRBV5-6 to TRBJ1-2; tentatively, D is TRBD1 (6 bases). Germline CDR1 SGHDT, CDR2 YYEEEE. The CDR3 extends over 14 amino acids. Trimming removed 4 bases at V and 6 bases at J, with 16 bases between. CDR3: CASSPWPGDDGYTF. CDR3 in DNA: TGTGCCAGCAGCCCTTGGCCAGGGGACGATGGCTACACCTTC.

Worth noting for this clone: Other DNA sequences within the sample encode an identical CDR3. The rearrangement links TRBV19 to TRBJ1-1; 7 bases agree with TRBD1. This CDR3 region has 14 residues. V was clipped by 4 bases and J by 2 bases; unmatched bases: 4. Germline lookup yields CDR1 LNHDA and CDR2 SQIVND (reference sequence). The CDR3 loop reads CASSNTGVNTEAFF. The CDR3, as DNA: TGTGCCAGTAGTAATACAGGGGTCAACACTGAAGCTTTCTTT.

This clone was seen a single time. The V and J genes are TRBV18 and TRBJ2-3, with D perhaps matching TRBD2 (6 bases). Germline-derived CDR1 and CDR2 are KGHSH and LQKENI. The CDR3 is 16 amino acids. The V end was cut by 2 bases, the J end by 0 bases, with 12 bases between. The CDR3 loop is CASSPFSGLSTDTQYF. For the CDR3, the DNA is TGTGCCAGCTCACCATTTTCGGGACTTAGCACAGATACGCAGTATTTT.

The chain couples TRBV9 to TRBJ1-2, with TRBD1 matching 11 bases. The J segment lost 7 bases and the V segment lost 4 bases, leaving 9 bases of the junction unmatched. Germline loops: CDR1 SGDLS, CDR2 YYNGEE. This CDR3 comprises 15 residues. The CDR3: CASSIRDRGTGGYTF. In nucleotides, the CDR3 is TGTGCCAGCAGCATCCGGGACAGGGGGACGGGTGGCTACACCTTC. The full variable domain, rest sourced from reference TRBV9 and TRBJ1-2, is DSGVTQTPKHLITATGQRVTLRCSPRSGDLSVYWYQQSLDQGLQFLIQYYNGEERAKGNILERFSAQQFPDLHSELNLSSLELGDSALYFCASSIRDRGTGGYTFGSGTRLTVV.

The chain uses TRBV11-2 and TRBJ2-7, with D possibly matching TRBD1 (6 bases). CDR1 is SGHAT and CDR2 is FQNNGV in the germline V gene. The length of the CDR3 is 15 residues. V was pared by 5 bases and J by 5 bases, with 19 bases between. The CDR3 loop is CASSRLSGRGNEQYF. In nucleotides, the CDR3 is TGTGCCAGCAGCCGTCTATCTGGCAGGGGCAACGAGCAGTACTTC.

The CDR3: CASRYGALNTGELFF. The CDR3 nucleotides read TGTGCCAGCAGATATGGGGCATTGAACACCGGGGAGCTGTTTTTT. The V call is TRBV2, the J call TRBJ2-2; TRBD1 might be the D (5 bases). The germline V gene encodes CDR1 SNHLY and CDR2 FYNNEI. The V gene lost 6 bases and the J gene lost 1 base, with 12 bases spanning the gap. This CDR3 has 15 amino acids.

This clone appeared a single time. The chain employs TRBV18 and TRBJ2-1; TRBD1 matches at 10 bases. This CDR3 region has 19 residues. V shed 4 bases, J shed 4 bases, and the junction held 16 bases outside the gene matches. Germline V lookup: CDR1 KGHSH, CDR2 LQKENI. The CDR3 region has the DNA TGTGCCAGCTCACTGAGTCACACCGGGACAGGGGACCGTTACAATGAGCAGTTCTTC. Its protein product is CASSLSHTGTGDRYNEQFF.

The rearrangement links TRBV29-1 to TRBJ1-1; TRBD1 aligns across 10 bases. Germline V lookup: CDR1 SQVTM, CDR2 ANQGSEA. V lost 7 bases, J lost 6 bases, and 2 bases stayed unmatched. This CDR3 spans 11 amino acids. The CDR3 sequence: CSADRGPEAFF. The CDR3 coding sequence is TGCAGCGCCGACAGGGGGCCTGAAGCTTTCTTT.